This is a list of T cell receptor beta chains from one sample in a study of cytomegalovirus exposure and HLA in healthy donors. The table came from immunoSEQ multiplex PCR; TCRdb's copy has only in-frame clones and leaves some out. The sample has around 170,000 clones; around 72% are singletons. The sample was PBMCs. The receptors come from a woman between 45 and 60 years old in good health and CMV-seropositive. CDR3s include the opening cysteine and the closing phenylalanine or tryptophan. Fields, in order: clone size, V gene, D gene, J gene, CDR3 protein, CDR3 DNA. The D gene is left open where the match is weak. Size values are once, few and many counts, or a class for expanded clones, and some rows have none.

clone_size: .
v_call: TRBV5-1
d_call: TRBD1
j_call: TRBJ1-1
cdr3_aa: CASSRQGPNTEAFF
cdr3_nt: TGCGCCAGCAGTCGACAGGGCCCGAACACTGAAGCTTTCTTT

clone_size: few
v_call: TRBV29-1
d_call: .
j_call: TRBJ2-2
cdr3_aa: CSVESNTGELFF
cdr3_nt: TGCAGCGTTGAGTCTAACACCGGGGAGCTGTTTTTT

clone_size: .
v_call: TRBV19
d_call: TRBD2
j_call: TRBJ2-5
cdr3_aa: CASRGLADSQETQYF
cdr3_nt: TGTGCCAGTAGGGGACTAGCGGATAGCCAAGAGACCCAGTACTTC

clone_size: .
v_call: TRBV27
d_call: .
j_call: TRBJ2-7
cdr3_aa: CASSLNPGRGDDEQYF
cdr3_nt: TGTGCCAGCAGTCTCAACCCGGGCAGGGGAGATGACGAGCAGTACTTC

clone_size: .
v_call: TRBV9
d_call: TRBD2
j_call: TRBJ2-5
cdr3_aa: CASSSGGYQETQYF
cdr3_nt: TGTGCCAGCAGCAGCGGGGGGTACCAAGAGACCCAGTACTTC

clone_size: .
v_call: TRBV11-2
d_call: TRBD1
j_call: TRBJ2-6
cdr3_aa: CASNAGTGRTGANVLTF
cdr3_nt: TGTGCCAGCAACGCCGGGACAGGGCGCACTGGGGCCAACGTCCTGACTTTC

clone_size: .
v_call: TRBV15
d_call: .
j_call: TRBJ1-1
cdr3_aa: CATRVRREGAAFF
cdr3_nt: TGTGCCACCAGAGTTCGGAGAGAGGGCGCAGCTTTCTTT

clone_size: .
v_call: TRBV19
d_call: .
j_call: TRBJ2-7
cdr3_aa: CASSVPPNEQYF
cdr3_nt: TGTGCCAGTAGTGTCCCCCCAAACGAGCAGTACTTC

clone_size: .
v_call: TRBV19
d_call: TRBD1
j_call: TRBJ1-1
cdr3_aa: CASTKQDRGPATEAFF
cdr3_nt: TGTGCCAGTACCAAACAGGACAGGGGCCCTGCTACTGAAGCTTTCTTT

clone_size: .
v_call: TRBV5-6
d_call: .
j_call: TRBJ2-7
cdr3_aa: CASSPGYTYEQYF
cdr3_nt: TGTGCCAGCAGCCCGGGATATACCTACGAGCAGTACTTC